Below, one T cell receptor (beta chain) is given with its context. The source of the sample is a study of blood T cell repertoires in COVID-19. As for the study in general: Donors in the United States, Italy and Spain gave samples during acute or convalescent COVID-19. Nucleic acid was either cDNA or gDNA, and it came from T cells, B-cell-depleted T cells, or PBMCs.

This CDR3 region has 15 residues. The ends were cut back, 5 bases at V and 6 bases at J, with 19 bases in the middle. Germline V CDR1 and CDR2: SGHTA, FQGNSA. Under the authors' procedure: Estimated nucleated cell counts came from reference gene primer amplification. TCRdb keeps only in-frame clones here, not all; method: immunoSEQ multiplex PCR. V, J and clone size are those of that table, while D and trimming were read from the DNA. The sample lists approximately 150,000 clones; more than 80% were seen once. The TCR originated in a man between 65 and 79 years old with acute or convalescent COVID-19. The chain links TRBV7-2 to TRBJ1-2; tentative D call: TRBD1 (5 bases). The sequencing sample was made of peripheral blood. The CDR3: CASSPPVRGKDGYTF. CDR3 DNA sequence: TGTGCCAGCAGCCCCCCGGTACGGGGGAAGGATGGCTACACCTTC.